This entry lists 5 T cell receptor beta chains sequenced from one sample in a study of blood T cell repertoires in COVID-19. Data came from immunoSEQ multiplex PCR; TCRdb stores just in-frame clones and leaves some out. The data contain tens of thousands of clones, 75% to 90% of them singletons. The sequenced sample consisted of peripheral blood. Every receptor here comes from a man between 65 and 80 years old with active or convalescent COVID-19.

The rearrangement joins TRBV3-1 (or the pseudogene TRBV3-2) to TRBJ1-1; the D gene is possibly TRBD1 (5 bases). The germline gives CDR1 LGHDT, CDR2 YNNKEL (reference sequence). The V and J ends lost 8 bases and 1 base respectively, with 11 bases between them. The CDR3 is 13 amino acids. The CDR3 coding sequence is TGTGCCAGCGGCTACAGGACGAACACTGAAGCTTTCTTT. This gives the protein CASGYRTNTEAFF.

V gene TRBV7-8 combines with J gene TRBJ2-2; D is unclear. Germline V gives CDR1 SGHVS, CDR2 FQNEAQ. The germline V and J ends were trimmed by 2 bases and 4 bases, with 11 bases remaining between them. This CDR3 spans 15 amino acids. Here the CDR3 reads CASSLRSPSTGELFF. DNA for the CDR3: TGTGCCAGCAGCTTACGTTCCCCGAGCACCGGGGAGCTGTTTTTT.

In DNA, the CDR3 is TGTGCCAGCAGCTTCAAAGCGGGGGCCCAGGAGCAGTACTTC. Its protein is CASSFKAGAQEQYF. The rearrangement links TRBV5-4 to TRBJ2-7; 8 bases fit TRBD2. This CDR3 region has 14 residues. In germline, CDR1 is SGHNT, CDR2 YYREEE (reference sequence). With V trimmed by 2 bases and J by 7 bases, 8 bases remained unmatched.

V usage is TRBV24-1 and J usage is TRBJ2-2; 11 nucleotides line up with TRBD1. Germline V gene data show CDR1 as KGHDR and CDR2 as SFDVKD. The CDR3 is made up of 16 amino acids. J gave up 7 bases and V 4 bases, and 7 bases lay outside the gene matches. The CDR3 region is CATSDLGQGAVGELFF. The CDR3 DNA sequence: TGTGCCACCAGTGACCTCGGACAGGGGGCGGTCGGGGAGCTGTTTTTT.

The CDR3 protein is CASSFGTARGTHGYTF. CDR3 in DNA: TGTGCCAGCAGCTTTGGGACAGCCCGGGGAACCCATGGCTACACCTTC. V and J are TRBV7-2 and TRBJ1-2; 7 nucleotides agree with TRBD1. Germline loops: CDR1 SGHTA, CDR2 FQGNSA. V lost 3 bases, J lost 6 bases, and 13 bases stayed unmatched. The length of the CDR3 is 16 residues.